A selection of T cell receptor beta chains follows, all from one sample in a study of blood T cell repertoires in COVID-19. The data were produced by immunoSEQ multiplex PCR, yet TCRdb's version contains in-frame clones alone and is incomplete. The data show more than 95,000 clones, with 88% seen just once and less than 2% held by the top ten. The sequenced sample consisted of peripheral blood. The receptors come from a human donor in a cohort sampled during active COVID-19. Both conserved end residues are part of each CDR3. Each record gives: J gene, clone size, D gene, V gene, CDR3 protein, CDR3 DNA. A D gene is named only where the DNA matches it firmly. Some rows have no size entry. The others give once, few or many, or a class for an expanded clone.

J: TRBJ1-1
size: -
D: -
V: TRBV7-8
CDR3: CASSPRGKGDTEAFF
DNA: TGTGCCAGCAGCCCGAGGGGGAAGGGGGACACTGAAGCTTTCTTT

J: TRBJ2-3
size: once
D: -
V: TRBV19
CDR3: CASSSGGASTDTQYF
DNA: TGTGCCAGTTCCTCTGGAGGGGCTAGCACAGATACGCAGTATTTT

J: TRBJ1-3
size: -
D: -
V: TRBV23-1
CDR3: CASSQSYSSGNTIYF
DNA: TGCGCCAGCAGTCAATCGTACAGTAGTGGAAACACCATATATTTT

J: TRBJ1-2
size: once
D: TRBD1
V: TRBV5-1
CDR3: CASRQGAYGYTF
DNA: TGCGCCAGCCGACAGGGGGCCTATGGCTACACCTTC

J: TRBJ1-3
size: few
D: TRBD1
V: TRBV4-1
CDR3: CASSQDGDRGGNTIYF
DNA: TGCGCCAGCAGCCAAGATGGGGACAGGGGAGGAAACACCATATATTTT

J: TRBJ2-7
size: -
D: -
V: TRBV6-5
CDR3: CASSYTRQVPQQYF
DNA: TGTGCCAGCAGCTACACGAGACAGGTTCCCCAGCAGTACTTC

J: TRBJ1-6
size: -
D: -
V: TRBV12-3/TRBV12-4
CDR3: CASSGYNSPLHF
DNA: TGTGCCAGCAGCGGCTATAATTCACCCCTCCACTTT

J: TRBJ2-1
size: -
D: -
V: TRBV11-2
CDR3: CASSSVAGSYNEQFF
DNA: TGTGCCAGCAGCTCGGTAGCAGGGTCCTACAATGAGCAGTTCTTC

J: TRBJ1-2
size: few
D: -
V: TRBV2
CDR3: CASRKRTGDYGYTF
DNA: TGTGCCAGCAGAAAGAGGACGGGGGACTATGGCTACACCTTC

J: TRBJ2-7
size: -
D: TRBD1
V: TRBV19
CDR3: CASSMSGTGGSSSVEQYF
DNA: TGTGCCAGTAGTATGTCCGGGACAGGGGGCTCGTCGAGCGTCGAGCAGTACTTC

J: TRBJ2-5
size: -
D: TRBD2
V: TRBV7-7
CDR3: CASSLGVGSGGQETQYF
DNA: TGTGCTAGCAGCTTAGGAGTCGGTAGCGGGGGGCAAGAGACCCAGTACTTC